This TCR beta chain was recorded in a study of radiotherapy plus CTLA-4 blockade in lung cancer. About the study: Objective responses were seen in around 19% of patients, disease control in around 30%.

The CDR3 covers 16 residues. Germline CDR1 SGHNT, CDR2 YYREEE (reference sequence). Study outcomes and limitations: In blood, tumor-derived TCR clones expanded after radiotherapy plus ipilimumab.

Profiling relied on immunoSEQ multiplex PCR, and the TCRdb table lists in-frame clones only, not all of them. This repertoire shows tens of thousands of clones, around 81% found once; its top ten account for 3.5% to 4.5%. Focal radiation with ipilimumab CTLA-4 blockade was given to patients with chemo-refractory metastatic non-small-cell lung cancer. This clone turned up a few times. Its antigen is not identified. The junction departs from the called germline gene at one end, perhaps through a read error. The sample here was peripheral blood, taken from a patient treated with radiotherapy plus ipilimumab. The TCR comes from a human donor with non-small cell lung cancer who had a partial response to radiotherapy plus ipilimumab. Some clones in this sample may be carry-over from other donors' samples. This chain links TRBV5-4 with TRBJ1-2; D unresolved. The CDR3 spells CASSHRDVPGSIGYTF. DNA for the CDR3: TGCGCCAGCAGCCATCGTGATGTACCGGGGTCAATTGGCTACACCTTC. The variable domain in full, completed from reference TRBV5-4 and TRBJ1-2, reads ETGVTQSPTHLIKTRGQQVTLRCSSQSGHNTVSWYQQALGQGPQFIFQYYREEENGRGNFPPRFSGLQFPNYSSELNVNALELDDSALYLCASSHRDVPGSIGYTFGSGTRLTVV.